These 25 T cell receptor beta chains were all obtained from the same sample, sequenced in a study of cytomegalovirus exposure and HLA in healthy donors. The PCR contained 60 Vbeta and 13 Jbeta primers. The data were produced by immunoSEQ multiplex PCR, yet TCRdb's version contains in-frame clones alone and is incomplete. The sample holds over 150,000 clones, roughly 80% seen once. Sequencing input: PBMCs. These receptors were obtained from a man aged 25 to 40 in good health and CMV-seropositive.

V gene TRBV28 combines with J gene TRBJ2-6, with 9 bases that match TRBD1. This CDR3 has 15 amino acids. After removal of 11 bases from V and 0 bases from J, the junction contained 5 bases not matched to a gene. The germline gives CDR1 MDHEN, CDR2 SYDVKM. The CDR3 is CAGGTGLSGANVLTF. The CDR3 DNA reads TGTGCCGGCGGGACAGGGCTCTCTGGGGCCAACGTCCTGACTTTC.

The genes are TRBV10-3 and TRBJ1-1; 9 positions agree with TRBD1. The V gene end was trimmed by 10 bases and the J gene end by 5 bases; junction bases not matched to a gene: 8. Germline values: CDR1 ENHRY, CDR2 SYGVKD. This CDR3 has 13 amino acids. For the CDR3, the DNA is TGTGCCAGCGGGACAGGGCATTTTACTGAAGCTTTCTTT. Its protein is CASGTGHFTEAFF.

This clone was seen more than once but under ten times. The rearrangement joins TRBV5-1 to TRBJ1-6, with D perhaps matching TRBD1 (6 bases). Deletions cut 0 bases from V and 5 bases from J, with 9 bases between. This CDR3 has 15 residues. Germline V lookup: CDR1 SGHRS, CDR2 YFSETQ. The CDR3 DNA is TGCGCCAGCAGCTTGGATAGGGGGAATAATTCACCCCTCCACTTT. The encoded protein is CASSLDRGNNSPLHF.

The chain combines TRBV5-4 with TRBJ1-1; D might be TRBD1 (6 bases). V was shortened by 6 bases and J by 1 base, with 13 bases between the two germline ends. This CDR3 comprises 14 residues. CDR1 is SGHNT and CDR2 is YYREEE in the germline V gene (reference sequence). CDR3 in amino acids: CASTRDRWNTEAFF. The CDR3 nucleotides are TGTGCCAGCACCAGAGACAGGTGGAACACTGAAGCTTTCTTT. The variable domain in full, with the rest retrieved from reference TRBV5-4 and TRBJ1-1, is ETGVTQSPTHLIKTRGQQVTLRCSSQSGHNTVSWYQQALGQGPQFIFQYYREEENGRGNFPPRFSGLQFPNYSSELNVNALELDDSALYLCASTRDRWNTEAFFGQGTRLTVV.

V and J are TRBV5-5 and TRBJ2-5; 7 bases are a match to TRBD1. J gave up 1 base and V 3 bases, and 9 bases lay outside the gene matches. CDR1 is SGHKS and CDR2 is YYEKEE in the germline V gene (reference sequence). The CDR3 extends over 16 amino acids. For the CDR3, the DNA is TGTGCCAGCAGCTCGACAGGGTATCAGTCCCAAGAGACCCAGTACTTC. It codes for CASSSTGYQSQETQYF.

The CDR3 sequence: CASSQDDDSAPGGYTF. The CDR3 nucleotides read TGCGCCAGCAGCCAAGACGACGACAGTGCCCCCGGGGGCTACACCTTC. The chain couples TRBV4-1 to TRBJ1-2; TRBD1 is a possible D gene (5 bases). Between the trimmed V and J ends, which lost 0 bases and 8 bases, there was a span of 19 bases. Germline V lookup: CDR1 MGHRA, CDR2 YSYEKL. The CDR3 runs to 16 residues.

CDR3 nucleotide sequence: TGTGCCAGCAGCAACAGGGGCTATGGCTACACCTTC. This codes for CASSNRGYGYTF. V usage is TRBV9 and J usage is TRBJ1-2; 7 nucleotides match TRBD1. The germline gives CDR1 SGDLS, CDR2 YYNGEE. The trim removed 4 bases at V and 4 bases at J, leaving 1 base unmatched. This CDR3 is 12 amino acids long.

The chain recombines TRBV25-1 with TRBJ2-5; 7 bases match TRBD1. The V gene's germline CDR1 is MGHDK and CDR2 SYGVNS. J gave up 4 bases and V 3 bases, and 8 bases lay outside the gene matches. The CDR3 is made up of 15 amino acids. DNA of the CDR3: TGTGCCAGCAGTGAGTCTACAGGGGCCGGAGAGACCCAGTACTTC. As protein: CASSESTGAGETQYF. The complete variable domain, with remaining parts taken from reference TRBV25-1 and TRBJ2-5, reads EADIYQTPRYLVIGTGKKITLECSQTMGHDKMYWYQQDPGMELHLIHYSYGVNSTEKGDLSSESTVSRIRTEHFPLTLESARPSHTSQYLCASSESTGAGETQYFGPGTRLLVL.

This CDR3 is CASSSGQAGSPLHF. As DNA, the CDR3 is TGTGCCAGCAGCTCCGGACAGGCCGGTTCACCCCTCCACTTT. The gene calls are TRBV28 and TRBJ1-6; TRBD1 aligns across 7 bases. V was pared by 6 bases and J by 9 bases, with 8 bases of the junction left unmatched. Germline assignment: CDR1 MDHEN and CDR2 SYDVKM. This CDR3 comprises 14 residues.

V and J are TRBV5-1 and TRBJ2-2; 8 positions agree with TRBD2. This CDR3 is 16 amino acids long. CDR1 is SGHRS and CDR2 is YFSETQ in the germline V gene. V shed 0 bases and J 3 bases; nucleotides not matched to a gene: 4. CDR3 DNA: TGCGCCAGCAGCTTGGCCGGGACTAGGGACACCGGGGAGCTGTTTTTT. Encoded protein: CASSLAGTRDTGELFF.

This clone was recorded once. The CDR3 spells CASSLSTGNSYEQYF. CDR3 nucleotides: TGTGCCAGCAGTTTATCGACAGGTAACTCCTACGAGCAGTACTTC. The V and J genes are TRBV27 and TRBJ2-7; weak D call: TRBD1 (6 bases). Per germline, CDR1 MNHEY and CDR2 SMNVEV (reference sequence). CDR3 size: 15 residues. V lost 0 bases and J 0 bases, leaving 9 bases between the germline ends.

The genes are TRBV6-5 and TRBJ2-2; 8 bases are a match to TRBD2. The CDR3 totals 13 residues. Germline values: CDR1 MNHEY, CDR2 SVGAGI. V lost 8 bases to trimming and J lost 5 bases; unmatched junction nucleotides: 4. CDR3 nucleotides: TGTGCCAGCGCCCGGGGGGGGACCGGGGAGCTGTTTTTT. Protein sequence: CASARGGTGELFF.

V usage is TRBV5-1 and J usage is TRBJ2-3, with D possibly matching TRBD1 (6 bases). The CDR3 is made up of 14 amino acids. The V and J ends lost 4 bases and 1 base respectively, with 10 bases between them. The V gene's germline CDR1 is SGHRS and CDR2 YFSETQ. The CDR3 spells CASSPRQGTDTQYF. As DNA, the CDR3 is TGCGCCAGCAGCCCTCGACAGGGCACAGATACGCAGTATTTT.

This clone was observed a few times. The CDR3 DNA reads as TGTGCCAGCAGTGACCAGACAGGAGGAAATGAAAAACTGTTTTTT. It specifies CASSDQTGGNEKLFF. The rearrangement joins TRBV6-1 to TRBJ1-4, with D perhaps TRBD1 (6 bases). The CDR3 is 15 residues long. Germline lookup yields CDR1 MNHNS and CDR2 SASEGT. V lost 3 bases and J 5 bases, leaving 13 bases between the germline ends.

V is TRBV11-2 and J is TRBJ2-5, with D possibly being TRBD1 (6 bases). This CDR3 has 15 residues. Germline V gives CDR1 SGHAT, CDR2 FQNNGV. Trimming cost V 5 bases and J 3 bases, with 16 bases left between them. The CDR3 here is CASSPSWTVEETQYF. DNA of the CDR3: TGTGCCAGCAGCCCTAGCTGGACAGTGGAAGAGACCCAGTACTTC.

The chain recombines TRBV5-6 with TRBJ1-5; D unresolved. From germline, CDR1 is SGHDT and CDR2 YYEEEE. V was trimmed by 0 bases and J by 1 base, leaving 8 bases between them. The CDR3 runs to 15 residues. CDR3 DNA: TGTGCCAGCAGCTTGGGCGGGATGAGCAATCAGCCCCAGCATTTT. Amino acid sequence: CASSLGGMSNQPQHF.

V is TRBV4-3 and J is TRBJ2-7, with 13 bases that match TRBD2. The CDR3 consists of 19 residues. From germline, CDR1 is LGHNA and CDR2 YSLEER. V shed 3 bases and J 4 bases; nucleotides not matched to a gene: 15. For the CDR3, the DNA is TGCGCCAGCAGCCAGGAACTACTAGCGGGGGGGCCCGTGTCGTACGAGCAGTACTTC. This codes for CASSQELLAGGPVSYEQYF.

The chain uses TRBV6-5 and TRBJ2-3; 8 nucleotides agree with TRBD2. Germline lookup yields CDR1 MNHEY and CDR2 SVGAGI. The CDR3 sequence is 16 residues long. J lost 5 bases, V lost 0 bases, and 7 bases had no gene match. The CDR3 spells CASSYSGTSGEDTQYF. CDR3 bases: TGTGCCAGCAGTTACTCGGGGACTAGTGGAGAAGATACGCAGTATTTT.

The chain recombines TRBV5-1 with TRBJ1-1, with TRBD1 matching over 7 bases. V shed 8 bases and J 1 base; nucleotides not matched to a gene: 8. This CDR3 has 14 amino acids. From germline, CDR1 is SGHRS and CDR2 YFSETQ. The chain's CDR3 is CASRAGTANTEAFF. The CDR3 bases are TGCGCCAGTAGGGCCGGGACAGCGAACACTGAAGCTTTCTTT.

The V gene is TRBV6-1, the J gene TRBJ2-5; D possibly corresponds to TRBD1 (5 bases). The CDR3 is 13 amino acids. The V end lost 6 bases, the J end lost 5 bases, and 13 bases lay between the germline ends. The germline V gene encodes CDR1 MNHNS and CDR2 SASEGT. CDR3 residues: CASSLGDFETQYF. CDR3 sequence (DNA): TGTGCCAGCAGCCTAGGGGATTTCGAGACCCAGTACTTC.

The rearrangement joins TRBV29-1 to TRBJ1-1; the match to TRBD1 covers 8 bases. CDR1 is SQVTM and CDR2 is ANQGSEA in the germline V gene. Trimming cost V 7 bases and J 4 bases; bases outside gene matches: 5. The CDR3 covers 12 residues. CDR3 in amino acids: CSAYRGSTEAFF. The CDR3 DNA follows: TGCAGCGCTTACAGGGGGAGCACTGAAGCTTTCTTT.

The CDR3 here is CASSQGDSFNQPQHF. DNA for the CDR3: TGCGCCAGCAGCCAAGGAGACAGCTTCAATCAGCCCCAGCATTTT. The V call is TRBV4-1, the J call TRBJ1-5, with D possibly TRBD1 on 5 matching bases. V lost 1 base and J lost 3, with 10 bases in between. The CDR3 is 15 amino acids. CDR1 MGHRA and CDR2 YSYEKL come from the germline V gene.

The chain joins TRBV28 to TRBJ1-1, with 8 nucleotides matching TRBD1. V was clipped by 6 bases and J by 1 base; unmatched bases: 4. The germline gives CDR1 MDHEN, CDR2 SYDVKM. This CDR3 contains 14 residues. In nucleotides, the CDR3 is TGTGCCAGCAGCACAGGGGGGAGGAACACTGAAGCTTTCTTT. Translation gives CASSTGGRNTEAFF.

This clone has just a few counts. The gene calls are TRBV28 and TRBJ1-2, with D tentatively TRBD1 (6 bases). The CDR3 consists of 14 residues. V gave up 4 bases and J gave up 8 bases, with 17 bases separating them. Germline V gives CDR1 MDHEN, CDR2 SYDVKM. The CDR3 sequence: CASSYHGGAYGYTF. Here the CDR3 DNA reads TGTGCCAGCAGTTACCATGGGGGGGCTTACGGCTACACCTTC.

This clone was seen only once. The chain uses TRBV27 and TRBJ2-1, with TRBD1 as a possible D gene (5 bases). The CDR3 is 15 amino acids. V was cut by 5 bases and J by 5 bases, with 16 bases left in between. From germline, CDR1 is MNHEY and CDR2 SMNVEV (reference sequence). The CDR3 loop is CASSPDSKLNNEQFF. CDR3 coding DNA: TGTGCCAGCAGTCCAGACAGTAAACTAAACAATGAGCAGTTCTTC.